A selection of T cell receptor beta chains follows, all from one sample in a study of OX40 agonist ivuxolimab in advanced cancers. TCRdb's table, derived via immunoSEQ multiplex PCR, lists solely in-frame clones and lacks some. Altogether roughly 150,000 clones are present, under 95% being singletons, with the ten largest covering about 0.31%. The sample in question was CD4+ or CD8+ T cells sorted from blood, obtained in a trial of the OX40 agonist ivuxolimab. All receptors come from an adult with an advanced solid tumor such as melanoma, head and neck, liver or kidney cancer. The conserved cysteine and the conserved F or W are not part of the CDR3 here.

CDR3aa,j_gene,v_gene
AWIGAAQYEQY,TRBJ2-7,TRBV30
AISDGARGSDEQF,TRBJ2-1,TRBV10-3
ASSPYDRVTGELF,TRBJ2-2,TRBV5-5
ATSRGGAEGLPQH,TRBJ1-5,TRBV15
ASSPGQGANSNQPQH,TRBJ1-5,TRBV18
ASTFGADNEQF,TRBJ2-1,TRBV9
ASRDRAITDTQY,TRBJ2-3,TRBV7-9
ASSSRFSGSSTDTQY,TRBJ2-3,TRBV5-1
ASSLEGNNSPLH,TRBJ1-6,TRBV11-2
ATSRDRYEQF,TRBJ2-1,TRBV15
ATSRPQGTTEAF,TRBJ1-1,TRBV15
ASIVRGEYTEAF,TRBJ1-1,TRBV21-1
ASSQRHPSRGSNTGELF,TRBJ2-2,TRBV4-2
ASSPSAGPGNTIY,TRBJ1-3,TRBV18
ASSSGTGVLNQPQH,TRBJ1-5,TRBV19
ASSLVPGRVAGELF,TRBJ2-2,TRBV5-1
ASSFTRGGQETQY,TRBJ2-5,TRBV7-9
ASSFFGANYGYT,TRBJ1-2,TRBV28
ASSPTGGIPSYEQY,TRBJ2-7,TRBV19
ASSYSGGSDEKLF,TRBJ1-4,TRBV6-5
ASSEVPRVDTEAF,TRBJ1-1,TRBV6-1
ASSFTGDTEAF,TRBJ1-1,TRBV5-5
ASRAELSTDTQY,TRBJ2-3,TRBV6-4
ASERDSPGANVLT,TRBJ2-6,TRBV12-5
ASSDQGAESRGYT,TRBJ1-2,TRBV2
ASSSEGLVATDTQY,TRBJ2-3,TRBV5-1
ASSLLAGTNQPQH,TRBJ1-5,TRBV7-2
ASSPFQSMNTEAF,TRBJ1-1,TRBV4-1
ASSSQGQTVGNTEAF,TRBJ1-1,TRBV11-2
ASSFTGGHYGYT,TRBJ1-2,TRBV19
ASSSGRGNTEAF,TRBJ1-1,TRBV5-1
ASSPPPWNTEAF,TRBJ1-1,TRBV28
ASSRLGGNPYEQY,TRBJ2-7,TRBV6-1
ASSESRALH,TRBJ1-6,TRBV25-1
ASKSRANQETQY,TRBJ2-5,TRBV6-5